One sample yielded the 21 T cell receptor beta chains listed below, sequenced in a study of OX40 agonist ivuxolimab in advanced cancers. Library generation was performed with the immunoSEQ multiplex PCR assay. TCRdb provides this immuneACCESS table in a form limited to in-frame rearrangements. Some clones are lacking; in checked studies, under half of them reflect an unresolved V gene, and why the rest are absent is not known. In all, the sample holds 75,000 to 100,000 clones, and around nine tenths of those were seen once. The ten largest clones represent about 0.32% of the sample. Sequencing was performed on CD4+ or CD8+ T cells sorted from blood, taken in a trial of the OX40 agonist ivuxolimab. The receptors originated from an adult with an advanced solid tumor such as melanoma, head and neck, liver or kidney cancer.

The chain carries TRBV7-3 and TRBJ2-1, with a weak D call TRBD1 (6 bases). Germline assignment: CDR1 SGHTA and CDR2 FQGTGA. The length of the CDR3 is 14 residues. Trimming removed 4 bases from V and 7 bases from J, with 14 bases in between. CDR3 residues: CASSSQSQGNEQFF. The CDR3 bases are TGTGCCAGCAGCTCACAGTCGCAGGGGAATGAGCAGTTCTTC.

A single count supports this clone. The rearrangement uses TRBV10-1 and TRBJ1-2; the match to TRBD1 covers 8 bases. The CDR3 loop spans 19 amino acids. Germline-derived CDR1 and CDR2 are WNHNN and SYGVQD (reference sequence). Trimming at V came to 4 bases and at J to 3 bases, leaving 19 bases not matched to a gene. As DNA, the CDR3 is TGCGCCAGCAGTGGACAGGGGACCGGTGGATGCATCAGGGACTATGGCTACACCTTC. This encodes CASSGQGTGGCIRDYGYTF.

This sequence joins TRBV4-1 and TRBJ1-2; 7 nucleotides align to TRBD1. CDR3 length: 14 amino acids. V gave up 0 bases and J gave up 5 bases; unmatched junction bases: 3. The germline CDR1 and CDR2 sequences are MGHRA and YSYEKL. CDR3 in amino acids: CASSQDNRGYGYTF. The CDR3 DNA is TGCGCCAGCAGCCAAGACAACAGGGGTTATGGCTACACCTTC.

This clone appeared once. Different DNA sequences within this sample yield the same CDR3. This sequence joins TRBV5-1 and TRBJ1-1; no definite D call. The CDR3 loop spans 13 amino acids. Trimming removed 0 bases at V and 0 bases at J, with 3 bases between. Germline CDR1 reads SGHRS; CDR2 reads YFSETQ. The DNA of the CDR3 is TGCGCCAGCAGCTTGGTGGTGAACACTGAAGCTTTCTTT. Its translation is CASSLVVNTEAFF.

The chain combines TRBV11-2 with TRBJ1-1, with no clear D. This CDR3 has 14 amino acids. V lost 5 bases and J 1 base, leaving 11 bases between the germline ends. Per germline, CDR1 SGHAT and CDR2 FQNNGV. The CDR3 here is CASSPQTANTEAFF. CDR3 nucleotide sequence: TGTGCCAGCAGCCCTCAAACGGCGAACACTGAAGCTTTCTTT.

This clone showed up just once. The chain uses TRBV19 and TRBJ2-1; D may be TRBD1 (5 bases). The germline V gene encodes CDR1 LNHDA and CDR2 SQIVND (reference sequence). Trimming cost V 1 base and J 5 bases, with 18 bases left between them. The CDR3 is 17 residues long. The CDR3 DNA sequence: TGTGCCAGTAGTATAGCCAGGGTCCCACCACCTAACAATGAGCAGTTCTTC. Translating gives CASSIARVPPPNNEQFF. The full variable domain, with the rest looked up from reference TRBV19 and TRBJ2-1, is DGGITQSPKYLFRKEGQNVTLSCEQNLNHDAMYWYRQDPGQGLRLIYYSQIVNDFQKGDIAEGYSVSREKKESFPLTVTSAQKNPTAFYLCASSIARVPPPNNEQFFGPGTRLTVL.

In DNA form, the CDR3 reads TGTGCCAGCAGCGCTCTCGGGACGTCCACCTACGAGCAGTACTTC. It codes for CASSALGTSTYEQYF. V gene TRBV7-8 combines with J gene TRBJ2-5, with D possibly being TRBD1 or TRBD2 (5 bases each). The J call may not be correct, given that the DNA end is closer to TRBJ2-7. The CDR3 is made up of 15 amino acids. CDR1 and CDR2 (germline): SGHVS, FQNEAQ.

The sample holds a few counts of this clone. The CDR3 nucleotides read TGTGCCAGTAGCACCCAGGGTCCCCTATCGGGCTACACCTTC. As protein: CASSTQGPLSGYTF. The V gene is TRBV19, the J gene TRBJ1-2; D may be TRBD1 (5 bases). Per the germline V gene, CDR1 is LNHDA and CDR2 is SQIVND (reference sequence). The V and J ends lost 6 bases and 8 bases respectively, with 19 bases between them. The CDR3 totals 14 residues.

J is TRBJ2-2 and V is TRBV25-1; 8 nucleotides align to TRBD1. Looked up from germline, CDR1 is MGHDK and CDR2 is SYGVNS. The CDR3 sequence is 16 residues long. The J segment lost 0 bases and the V segment lost 4 bases, leaving 4 bases of the junction unmatched. CDR3 in amino acids: CASSGSTGANTGELFF. CDR3 DNA: TGTGCCAGCAGTGGGTCGACAGGGGCGAACACCGGGGAGCTGTTTTTT.

V is TRBV30 and J is TRBJ1-4; D not resolved. Trimming left V 2 bases short and J 0 bases short, with 10 bases between. The CDR3 consists of 15 residues. The germline CDR1 and CDR2 sequences are GTSNPN and SVGIG (reference sequence). CDR3 amino acids: CAWSKGTATNEKLFF. The CDR3 DNA is TGTGCCTGGAGTAAGGGAACTGCAACTAATGAAAAACTGTTTTTT.

The chain links TRBV10-3 to TRBJ2-1; 13 bases agree with TRBD2. The ends lost 10 bases at V and 6 bases at J; junction bases unmatched: 6. CDR1 is ENHRY and CDR2 is SYGVKD in the germline V gene. CDR3 length equals 14 residues. The CDR3 region is CATWTSGSTNEQFF. In nucleotides, the CDR3 is TGTGCCACATGGACTAGCGGGAGTACCAATGAGCAGTTCTTC.

This chain connects TRBV19 to TRBJ1-2; D might be TRBD1 (6 bases). Germline CDR1 and CDR2: LNHDA and SQIVND (reference sequence). CDR3 size: 13 residues. V lost 4 bases and J lost 8, with 14 bases in between. The CDR3 region has the DNA TGTGCCAGTAGTAGCGCAGGGGCAAGAGGCTACACCTTC. It is translated as CASSSAGARGYTF.

The chain carries TRBV5-1 and TRBJ2-3; D is perhaps TRBD1 or TRBD2 (5 bases each). CDR3 length: 17 residues. V was pared by 0 bases and J by 1 base, with 15 bases between. In germline, CDR1 is SGHRS, CDR2 YFSETQ. Written as DNA, the CDR3 is TGCGCCAGCAGCTTGGCGCGACAGTCCGGGGGCACAGATACGCAGTATTTT. This gives the protein CASSLARQSGGTDTQYF. The full variable domain, rest sourced from reference TRBV5-1 and TRBJ2-3, is KAGVTQTPRYLIKTRGQQVTLSCSPISGHRSVSWYQQTPGQGLQFLFEYFSETQRNKGNFPGRFSGRQFSNSRSEMNVSTLELGDSALYLCASSLARQSGGTDTQYFGPGTRLTVL.

The chain uses TRBV6-6 and TRBJ1-4; D is ambiguous. The germline V and J ends were trimmed by 6 bases and 8 bases, with 22 bases remaining between them. This CDR3 comprises 16 residues. The V gene's germline CDR1 is MNHNY and CDR2 SVGAGI (reference sequence). The CDR3 nucleotides read TGTGCCAGCAGGGCCGCACTTGTTGCGGGCATGGAAAAACTGTTTTTT. Its translation is CASRAALVAGMEKLFF.

This chain connects TRBV19 to TRBJ1-5, with D uncertain. From germline, CDR1 is LNHDA and CDR2 SQIVND (reference sequence). Trimming removed 6 bases from V and 3 bases from J, with 9 bases in between. This CDR3 is built from 13 residues. The CDR3 protein is CASSSVTNQPQHF. CDR3 nucleotides: TGTGCCAGTAGCTCAGTCACCAATCAGCCCCAGCATTTT.

The chain couples TRBV5-4 to TRBJ2-5; a weak D match, TRBD1 (5 bases). The V and J ends lost 1 base and 4 bases respectively, with 11 bases between them. CDR1 and CDR2 from the germline V gene are SGHNT and YYREEE (reference sequence). The CDR3 is 14 amino acids. CDR3 bases: TGTGCCAGCAGCTTGAGGCGGCAGGGAGAGACCCAGTACTTC. As protein: CASSLRRQGETQYF.

The chain couples TRBV19 to TRBJ2-3; perhaps D is TRBD1 or TRBD2 (5 bases each). V lost 5 bases and J 2 bases, leaving 20 bases between the germline ends. Germline lookup yields CDR1 LNHDA and CDR2 SQIVND (reference sequence). The CDR3 totals 17 residues. In DNA form, the CDR3 reads TGTGCCAGTAGTCCCCGGAGAGGGCAAGGGGCCACAGATACGCAGTATTTT. It translates to CASSPRRGQGATDTQYF.

V usage is TRBV10-3 and J usage is TRBJ2-3, with D unclear. There are 11 residues in the CDR3. Germline V gives CDR1 ENHRY, CDR2 SYGVKD. Trimming cost V 3 bases and J 6 bases, with 4 bases left between them. The CDR3 sequence: CAISDLDTQYF. CDR3 nucleotide sequence: TGTGCCATCAGTGATCTTGATACGCAGTATTTT.

The chain has TRBV6-6 and TRBJ1-2; 8 positions agree with TRBD1. CDR1 is MNHNY, CDR2 SVGAGI, per germline (reference sequence). The CDR3 runs to 14 residues. V was pared by 7 bases and J by 8 bases, with 12 bases of the junction left unmatched. CDR3 bases: TGTGCCAGCACCAACAGTCAGGGGGCAAGGGGCTACACCTTC. Amino acids: CASTNSQGARGYTF.

This chain connects TRBV7-9 to TRBJ2-7; tentatively, D is TRBD1 (7 bases). V was clipped by 0 bases and J by 6 bases, with 15 bases between them. Germline assignment: CDR1 SEHNR and CDR2 FQNEAQ (reference sequence). The CDR3 runs 15 residues. CDR3 protein: CASSLAWRGRGEQYF. DNA for the CDR3: TGTGCCAGCAGCTTAGCGTGGAGGGGGCGCGGCGAGCAGTACTTC.

There are a few counts of this clone. The chain recombines TRBV11-2 with TRBJ2-7; no clear D. CDR1 and CDR2 (germline): SGHAT, FQNNGV. This CDR3 spans 14 amino acids. The ends were cut back, 5 bases at V and 0 bases at J, with 11 bases in the middle. The CDR3: CASSPSHHSYEQYV. The DNA for the CDR3 is TGTGCCAGCAGCCCCTCCCACCACTCCTACGAGCAGTACGTC.